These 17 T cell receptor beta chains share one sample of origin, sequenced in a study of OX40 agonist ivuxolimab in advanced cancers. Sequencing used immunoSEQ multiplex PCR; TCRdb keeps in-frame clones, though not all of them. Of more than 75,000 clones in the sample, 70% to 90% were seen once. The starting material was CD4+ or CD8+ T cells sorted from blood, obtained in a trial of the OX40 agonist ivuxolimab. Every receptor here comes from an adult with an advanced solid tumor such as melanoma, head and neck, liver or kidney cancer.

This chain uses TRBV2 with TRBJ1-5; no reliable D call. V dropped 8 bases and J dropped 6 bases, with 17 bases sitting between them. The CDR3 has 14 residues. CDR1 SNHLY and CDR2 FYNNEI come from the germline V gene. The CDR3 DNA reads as TGTGCCAGCTGCCAGGTTCCTTCTCTTCAGCCCCAGCATTTT. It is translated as CASCQVPSLQPQHF.

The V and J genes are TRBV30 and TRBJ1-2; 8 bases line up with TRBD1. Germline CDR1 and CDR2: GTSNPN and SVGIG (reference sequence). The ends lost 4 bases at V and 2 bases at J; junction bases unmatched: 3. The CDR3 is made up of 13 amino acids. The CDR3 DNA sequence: TGTGCCTGGAACTGGACAGGGAACTATGGCTACACCTTC. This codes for CAWNWTGNYGYTF.

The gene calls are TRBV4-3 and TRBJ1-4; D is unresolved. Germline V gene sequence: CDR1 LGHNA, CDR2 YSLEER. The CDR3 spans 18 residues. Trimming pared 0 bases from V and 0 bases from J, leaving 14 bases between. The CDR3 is CASSQEEFLGATNEKLFF. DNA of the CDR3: TGCGCCAGCAGCCAAGAGGAGTTCTTGGGCGCAACTAATGAAAAACTGTTTTTT.

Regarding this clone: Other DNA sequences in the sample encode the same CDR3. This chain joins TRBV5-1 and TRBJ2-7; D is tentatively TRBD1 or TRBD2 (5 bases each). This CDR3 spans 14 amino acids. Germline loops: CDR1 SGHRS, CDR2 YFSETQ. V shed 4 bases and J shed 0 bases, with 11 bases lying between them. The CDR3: CASSPGTVSYEQYF. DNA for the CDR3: TGCGCCAGCAGCCCCGGGACCGTCTCCTACGAGCAGTACTTC.

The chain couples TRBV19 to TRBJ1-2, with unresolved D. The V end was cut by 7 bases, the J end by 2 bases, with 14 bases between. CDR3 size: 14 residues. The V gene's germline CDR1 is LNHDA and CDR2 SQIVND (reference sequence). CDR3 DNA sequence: TGTGCCAGTACTACAGCATATACAAACTATGGCTACACCTTC. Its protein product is CASTTAYTNYGYTF. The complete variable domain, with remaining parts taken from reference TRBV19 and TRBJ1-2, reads DGGITQSPKYLFRKEGQNVTLSCEQNLNHDAMYWYRQDPGQGLRLIYYSQIVNDFQKGDIAEGYSVSREKKESFPLTVTSAQKNPTAFYLCASTTAYTNYGYTFGSGTRLTVV.

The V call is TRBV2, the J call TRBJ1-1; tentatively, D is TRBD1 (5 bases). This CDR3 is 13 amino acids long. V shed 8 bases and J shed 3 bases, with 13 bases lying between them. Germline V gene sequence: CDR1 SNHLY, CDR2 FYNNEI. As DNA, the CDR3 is TGTGCCAGCGGACAAGGTCGCCACACTGAAGCTTTCTTT. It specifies CASGQGRHTEAFF.

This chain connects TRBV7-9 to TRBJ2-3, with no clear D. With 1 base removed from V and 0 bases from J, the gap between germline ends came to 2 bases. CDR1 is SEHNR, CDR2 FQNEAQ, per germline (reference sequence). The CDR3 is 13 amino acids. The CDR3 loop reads CASSLGSTDTQYF. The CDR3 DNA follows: TGTGCCAGCAGCTTAGGTAGCACAGATACGCAGTATTTT.

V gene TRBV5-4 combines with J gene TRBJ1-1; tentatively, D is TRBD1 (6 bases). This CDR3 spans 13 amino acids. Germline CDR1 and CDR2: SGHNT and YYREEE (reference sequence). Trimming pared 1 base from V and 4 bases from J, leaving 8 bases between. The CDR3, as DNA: TGTGCCAGCAGCTTGTTAGGGGGCACTGAAGCTTTCTTT. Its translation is CASSLLGGTEAFF.

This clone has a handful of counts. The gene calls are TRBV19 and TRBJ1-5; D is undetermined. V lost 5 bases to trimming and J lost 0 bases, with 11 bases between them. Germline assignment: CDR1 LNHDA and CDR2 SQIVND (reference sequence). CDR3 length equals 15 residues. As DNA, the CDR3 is TGTGCCAGTAGTGTTGGGGTCCTTAGCAATCAGCCCCAGCATTTT. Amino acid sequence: CASSVGVLSNQPQHF. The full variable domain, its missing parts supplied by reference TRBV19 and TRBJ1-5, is DGGITQSPKYLFRKEGQNVTLSCEQNLNHDAMYWYRQDPGQGLRLIYYSQIVNDFQKGDIAEGYSVSREKKESFPLTVTSAQKNPTAFYLCASSVGVLSNQPQHFGDGTRLSIL.

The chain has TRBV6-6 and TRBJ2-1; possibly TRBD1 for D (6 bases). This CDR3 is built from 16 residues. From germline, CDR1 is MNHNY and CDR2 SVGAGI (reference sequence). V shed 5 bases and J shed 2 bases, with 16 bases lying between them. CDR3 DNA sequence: TGTGCCAGCAGTCGACAGGTCCACGACACCTACAATGAGCAGTTCTTC. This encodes CASSRQVHDTYNEQFF.

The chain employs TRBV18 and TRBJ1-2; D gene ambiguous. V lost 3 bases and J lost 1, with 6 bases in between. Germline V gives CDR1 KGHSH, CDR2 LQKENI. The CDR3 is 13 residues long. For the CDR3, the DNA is TGTGCCAGCTCACCGGAAATTAACTATGGCTACACCTTC. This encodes CASSPEINYGYTF.

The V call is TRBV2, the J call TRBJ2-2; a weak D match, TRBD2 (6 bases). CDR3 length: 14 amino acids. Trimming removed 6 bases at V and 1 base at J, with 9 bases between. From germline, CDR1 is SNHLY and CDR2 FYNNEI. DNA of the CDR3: TGTGCCAGCAGCCTGGAGGGGAACACCGGGGAGCTGTTTTTT. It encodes CASSLEGNTGELFF.

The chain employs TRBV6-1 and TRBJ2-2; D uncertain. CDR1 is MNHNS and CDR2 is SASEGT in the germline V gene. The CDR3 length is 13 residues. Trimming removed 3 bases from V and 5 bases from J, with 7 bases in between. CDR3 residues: CASSETDTGELFF. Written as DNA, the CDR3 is TGTGCCAGCAGTGAGACTGATACCGGGGAGCTGTTTTTT.

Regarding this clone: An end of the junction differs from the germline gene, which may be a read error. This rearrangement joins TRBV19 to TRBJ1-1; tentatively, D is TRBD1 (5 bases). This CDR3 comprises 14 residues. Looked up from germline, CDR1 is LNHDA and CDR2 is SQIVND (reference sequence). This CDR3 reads CASRIGVGNTEAFF. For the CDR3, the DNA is TGTGCCAGTAGGATAGGGGTGGGGAACACTGAAGCTTTCTTT.

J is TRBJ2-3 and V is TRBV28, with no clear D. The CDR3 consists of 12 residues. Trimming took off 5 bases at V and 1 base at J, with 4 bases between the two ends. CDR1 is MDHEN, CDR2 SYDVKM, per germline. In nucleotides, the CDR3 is TGTGCCAGCAGTGGCGGCACAGATACGCAGTATTTT. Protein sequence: CASSGGTDTQYF.

CDR3 nucleotide sequence: TGTGCCAGCAGCCTAAGCCCGGGACAGGGCTACAATGAGCAGTTCTTC. Encoded protein: CASSLSPGQGYNEQFF. J is TRBJ2-1 and V is TRBV6-4; TRBD1 agrees at 9 bases. The CDR3 is 16 residues long. J gave up 3 bases and V 6 bases, and 9 bases lay outside the gene matches. Per germline, CDR1 MRHNA and CDR2 SNTAGT.

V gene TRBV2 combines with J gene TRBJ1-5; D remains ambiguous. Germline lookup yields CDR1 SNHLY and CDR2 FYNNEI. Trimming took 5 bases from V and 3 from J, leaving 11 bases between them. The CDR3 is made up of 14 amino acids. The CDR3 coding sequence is TGTGCCAGCAGTACACAAGGAACCAATCAGCCCCAGCATTTT. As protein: CASSTQGTNQPQHF.